This T cell receptor beta chain was captured in a study of blood T cells in healthy people across ages. It was with a sample-barcoded 5' primer and a J-beta primer mix that a second PCR of roughly 7 to 12 cycles was run. TCRdb reprocessed the 5' RACE reads via MiXCR and lists one record per CDR3 protein. In the table there are about 1.4 million distinct CDR3 sequences, roughly 59% of which are singletons. As regards this clonotype: A much larger clone differs by one base, so this may be a read error.

Material for sequencing was blood. This clonotype was sampled from a man aged 18 to 30 in good health.

The CDR3: CASSATSGNYEQYF. The CDR3 DNA reads as TGTGCCAGCAGCGCGACTAGCGGGAACTACGAGCAGTACTTC. This sequence joins TRBV7-2 and TRBJ2-7; 11 nucleotides match TRBD2. CDR1 SGHTA and CDR2 FQGNSA come from the germline V gene. J was trimmed by 3 bases and V by 5 bases; bases with no gene match: 3. The CDR3 length is 14 residues.